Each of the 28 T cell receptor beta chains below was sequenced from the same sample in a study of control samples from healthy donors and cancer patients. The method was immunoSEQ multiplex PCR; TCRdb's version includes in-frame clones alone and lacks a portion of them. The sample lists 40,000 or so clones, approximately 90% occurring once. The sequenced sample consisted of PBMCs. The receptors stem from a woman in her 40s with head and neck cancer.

The CDR3 spells CASSPTGGQSSYNEQFF. The DNA of the CDR3 is TGTGCCAGCTCCCCGACAGGGGGGCAGAGCTCCTACAATGAGCAGTTCTTC. The chain recombines TRBV18 with TRBJ2-1; 9 nucleotides align to TRBD1. Germline CDR1 and CDR2: KGHSH and LQKENI. CDR3 length equals 17 residues. The V segment lost 6 bases and the J segment 0 bases; nucleotides outside the gene matches: 9.

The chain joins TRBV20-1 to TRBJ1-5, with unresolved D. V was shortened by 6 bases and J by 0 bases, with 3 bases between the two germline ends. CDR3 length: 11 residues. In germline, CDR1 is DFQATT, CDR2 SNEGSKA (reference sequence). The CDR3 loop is CSANSNQPQHF. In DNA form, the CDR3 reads TGCAGTGCCAATAGCAATCAGCCCCAGCATTTT.

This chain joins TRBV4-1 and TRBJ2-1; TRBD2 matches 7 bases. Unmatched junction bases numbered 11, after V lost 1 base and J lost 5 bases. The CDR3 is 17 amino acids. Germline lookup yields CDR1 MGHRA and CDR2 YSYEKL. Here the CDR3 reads CASSQAQVASGNNEQFF. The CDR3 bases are TGCGCCAGCAGCCAAGCCCAGGTGGCTAGCGGAAACAATGAGCAGTTCTTC.

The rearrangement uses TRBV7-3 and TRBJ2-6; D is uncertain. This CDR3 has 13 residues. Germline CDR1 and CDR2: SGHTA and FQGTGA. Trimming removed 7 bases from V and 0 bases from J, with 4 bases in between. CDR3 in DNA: TGTGCCAGCACCTACTCTGGGGCCAACGTCCTGACTTTC. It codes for CASTYSGANVLTF.

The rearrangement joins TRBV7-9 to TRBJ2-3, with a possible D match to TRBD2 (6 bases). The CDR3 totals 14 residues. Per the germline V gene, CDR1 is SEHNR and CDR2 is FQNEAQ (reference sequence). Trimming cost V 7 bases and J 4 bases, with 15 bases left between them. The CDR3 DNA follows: TGTGCCAGCACCCCGGGACTGGCTGCAGATACGCAGTATTTT. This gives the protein CASTPGLAADTQYF.

The CDR3 spells CASSLRSGELFF. Here the CDR3 DNA reads TGTGCCAGCAGTTTAAGGTCCGGGGAGCTGTTTTTT. The chain is built from TRBV28 and TRBJ2-2, with D unclear. The CDR3 runs to 12 residues. Germline lookup yields CDR1 MDHEN and CDR2 SYDVKM. V was cut by 2 bases and J by 6 bases, with 4 bases left in between.

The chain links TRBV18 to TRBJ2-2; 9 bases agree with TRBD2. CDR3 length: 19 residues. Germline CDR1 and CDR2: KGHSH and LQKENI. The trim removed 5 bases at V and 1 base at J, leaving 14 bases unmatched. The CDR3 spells CASSSRPPLAGVNTGELFF. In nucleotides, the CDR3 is TGTGCCAGCTCATCGCGCCCTCCACTAGCGGGCGTGAACACCGGGGAGCTGTTTTTT.

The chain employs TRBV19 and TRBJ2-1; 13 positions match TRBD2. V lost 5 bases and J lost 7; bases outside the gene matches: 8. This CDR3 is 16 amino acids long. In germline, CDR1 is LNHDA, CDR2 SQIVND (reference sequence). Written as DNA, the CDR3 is TGTGCCAGTAGTGAGGTACTAGCGGGAGGGGGAAATGAGCAGTTCTTC. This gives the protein CASSEVLAGGGNEQFF. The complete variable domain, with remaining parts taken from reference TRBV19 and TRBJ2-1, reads DGGITQSPKYLFRKEGQNVTLSCEQNLNHDAMYWYRQDPGQGLRLIYYSQIVNDFQKGDIAEGYSVSREKKESFPLTVTSAQKNPTAFYLCASSEVLAGGGNEQFFGPGTRLTVL.

DNA of the CDR3: TGTGCCAGCAGTGAATCCCATTTGGGGGGCACCTACGAGCAGTACTTC. Translated, it gives CASSESHLGGTYEQYF. The chain is built from TRBV6-1 and TRBJ2-7; D may correspond to TRBD1 or TRBD2 (6 bases each). The germline V and J ends were trimmed by 2 bases and 2 bases, with 16 bases remaining between them. CDR1 is MNHNS, CDR2 SASEGT, per germline. The CDR3 totals 16 residues.

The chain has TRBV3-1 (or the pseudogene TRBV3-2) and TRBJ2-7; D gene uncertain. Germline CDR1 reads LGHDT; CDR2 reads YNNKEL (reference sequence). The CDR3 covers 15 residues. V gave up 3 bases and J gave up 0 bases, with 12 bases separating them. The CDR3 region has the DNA TGTGCCAGCAGCCATGGGCAGGTTGCCTCCTACGAGCAGTACTTC. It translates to CASSHGQVASYEQYF.

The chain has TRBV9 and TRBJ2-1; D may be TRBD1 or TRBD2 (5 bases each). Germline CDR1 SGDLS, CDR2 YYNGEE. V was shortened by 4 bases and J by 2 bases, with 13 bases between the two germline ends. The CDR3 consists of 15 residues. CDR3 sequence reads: CASSLSGQTYNEQFF. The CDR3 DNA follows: TGTGCCAGCAGCCTCTCGGGGCAGACCTACAATGAGCAGTTCTTC.

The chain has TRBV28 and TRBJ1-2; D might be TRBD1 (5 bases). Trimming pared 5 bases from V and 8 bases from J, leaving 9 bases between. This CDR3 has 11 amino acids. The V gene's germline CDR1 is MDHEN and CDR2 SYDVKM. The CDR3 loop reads CASSQQEGYTF. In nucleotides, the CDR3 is TGTGCCAGCAGTCAACAGGAAGGCTACACCTTC.

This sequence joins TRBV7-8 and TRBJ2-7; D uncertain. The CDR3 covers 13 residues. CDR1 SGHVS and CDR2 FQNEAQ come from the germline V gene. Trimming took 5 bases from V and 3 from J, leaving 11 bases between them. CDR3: CASSTRLVYEQYF. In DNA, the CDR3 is TGTGCCAGCAGCACCAGGTTGGTCTACGAGCAGTACTTC. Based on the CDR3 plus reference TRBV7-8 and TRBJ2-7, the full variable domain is GAGVSQSPRYKVAKRGQDVALRCDPISGHVSLFWYQQALGQGPEFLTYFQNEAQLDKSGLPSDRFFAERPEGSVSTLKIQRTQQEDSAVYLCASSTRLVYEQYFGPGTRLTVT.

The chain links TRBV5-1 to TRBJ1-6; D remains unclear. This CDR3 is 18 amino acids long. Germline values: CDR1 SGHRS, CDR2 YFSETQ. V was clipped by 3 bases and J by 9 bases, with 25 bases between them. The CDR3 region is CASSSGITGDQWVSPLHF. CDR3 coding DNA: TGCGCCAGCAGCTCTGGGATCACCGGGGATCAATGGGTTTCACCCCTCCACTTT.

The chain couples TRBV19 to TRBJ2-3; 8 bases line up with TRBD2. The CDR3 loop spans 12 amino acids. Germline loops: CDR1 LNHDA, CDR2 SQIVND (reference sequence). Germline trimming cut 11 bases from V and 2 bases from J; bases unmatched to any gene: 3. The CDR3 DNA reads TGTGCCGTTAGCGGGAACACAGATACGCAGTATTTT. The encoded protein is CAVSGNTDTQYF. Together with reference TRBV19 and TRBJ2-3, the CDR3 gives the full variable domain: DGGITQSPKYLFRKEGQNVTLSCEQNLNHDAMYWYRQDPGQGLRLIYYSQIVNDFQKGDIAEGYSVSREKKESFPLTVTSAQKNPTAFYLCAVSGNTDTQYFGPGTRLTVL.

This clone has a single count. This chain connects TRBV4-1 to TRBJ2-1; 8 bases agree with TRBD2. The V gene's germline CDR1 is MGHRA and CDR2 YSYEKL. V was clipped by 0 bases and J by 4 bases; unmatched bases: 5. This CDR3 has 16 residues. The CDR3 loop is CASSQEASGGYNEQFF. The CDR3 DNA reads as TGCGCCAGCAGCCAAGAGGCCAGCGGGGGTTACAATGAGCAGTTCTTC.

CDR3 residues: CASSWRRTNEKLFF. As DNA, the CDR3 is TGTGCCAGCAGCTGGCGTAGAACTAATGAAAAACTGTTTTTT. The chain combines TRBV4-2 with TRBJ1-4; no clear D. V shed 5 bases and J shed 1 base, with 8 bases lying between them. CDR1 and CDR2 from the germline V gene are LGHNA and YNFKEQ. This CDR3 has 14 amino acids.

The CDR3 here is CATSRADRSNQPQHF. CDR3 sequence (DNA): TGTGCCACCAGCAGAGCTGACAGAAGCAATCAGCCCCAGCATTTT. The rearrangement links TRBV15 to TRBJ1-5, with D possibly matching TRBD1 (5 bases). This CDR3 spans 15 amino acids. The V gene's germline CDR1 is LNHNV and CDR2 YYDKDF (reference sequence). Trimming pared 1 base from V and 1 base from J, leaving 8 bases between.

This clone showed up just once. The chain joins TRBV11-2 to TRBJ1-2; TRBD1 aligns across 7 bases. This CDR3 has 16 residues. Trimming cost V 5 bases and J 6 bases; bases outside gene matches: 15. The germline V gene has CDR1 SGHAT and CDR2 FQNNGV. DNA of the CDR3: TGTGCCAGCAGCCGCCTTCAAGGGGGCGCCGGTCATGGCTACACCTTC. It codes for CASSRLQGGAGHGYTF.

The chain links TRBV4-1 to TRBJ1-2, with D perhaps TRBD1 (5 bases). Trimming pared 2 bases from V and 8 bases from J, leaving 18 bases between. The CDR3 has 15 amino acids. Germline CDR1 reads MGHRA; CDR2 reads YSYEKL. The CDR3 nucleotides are TGCGCCAGCAGCCAACCGGGCCGACAGATAAACGGCTACACCTTC. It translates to CASSQPGRQINGYTF.

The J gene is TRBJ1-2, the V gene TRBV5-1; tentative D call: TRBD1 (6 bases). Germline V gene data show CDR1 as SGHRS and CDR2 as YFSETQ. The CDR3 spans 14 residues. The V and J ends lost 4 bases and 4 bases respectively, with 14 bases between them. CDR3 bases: TGCGCCAGCAGCACAGACAGGACAATCTATGGCTACACCTTC. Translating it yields CASSTDRTIYGYTF.

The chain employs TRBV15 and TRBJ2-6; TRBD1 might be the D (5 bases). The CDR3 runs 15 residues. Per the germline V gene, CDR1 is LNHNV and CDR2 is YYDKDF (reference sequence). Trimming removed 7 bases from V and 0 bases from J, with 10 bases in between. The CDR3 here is CATTERGSGANVLTF. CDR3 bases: TGTGCCACCACCGAAAGGGGCTCTGGGGCCAACGTCCTGACTTTC.

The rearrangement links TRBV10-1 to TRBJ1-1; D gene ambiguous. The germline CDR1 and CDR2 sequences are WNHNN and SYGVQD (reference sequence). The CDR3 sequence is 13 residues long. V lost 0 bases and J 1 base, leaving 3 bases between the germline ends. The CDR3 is CASSESANTEAFF. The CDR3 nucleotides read TGCGCCAGCAGTGAGTCTGCGAACACTGAAGCTTTCTTT.

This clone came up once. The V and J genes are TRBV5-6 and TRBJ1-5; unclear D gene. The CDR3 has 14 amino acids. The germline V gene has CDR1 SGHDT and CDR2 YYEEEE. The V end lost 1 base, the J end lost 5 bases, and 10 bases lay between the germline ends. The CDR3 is CASSLKSTHQPQHF. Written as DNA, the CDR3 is TGTGCCAGCAGCTTGAAAAGTACCCATCAGCCCCAGCATTTT. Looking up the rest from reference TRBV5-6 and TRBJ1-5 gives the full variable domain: DAGVTQSPTHLIKTRGQQVTLRCSPKSGHDTVSWYQQALGQGPQFIFQYYEEEERQRGNFPDRFSGHQFPNYSSELNVNALLLGDSALYLCASSLKSTHQPQHFGDGTRLSIL.

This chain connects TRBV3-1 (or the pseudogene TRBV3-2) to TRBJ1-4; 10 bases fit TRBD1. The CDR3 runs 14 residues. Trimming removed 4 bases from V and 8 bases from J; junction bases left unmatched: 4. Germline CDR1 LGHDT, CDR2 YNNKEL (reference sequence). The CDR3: CASSRDRGGEKLFF. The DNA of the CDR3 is TGTGCCAGCAGCCGGGACAGGGGCGGAGAAAAACTGTTTTTT.

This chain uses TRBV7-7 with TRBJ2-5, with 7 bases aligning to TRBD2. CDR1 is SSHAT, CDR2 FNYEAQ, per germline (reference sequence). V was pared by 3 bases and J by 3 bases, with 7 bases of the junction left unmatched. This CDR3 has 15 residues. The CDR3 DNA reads TGTGCCAGCAGCTTCAGCGGGACGCGGGAAGAGACCCAGTACTTC. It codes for CASSFSGTREETQYF.

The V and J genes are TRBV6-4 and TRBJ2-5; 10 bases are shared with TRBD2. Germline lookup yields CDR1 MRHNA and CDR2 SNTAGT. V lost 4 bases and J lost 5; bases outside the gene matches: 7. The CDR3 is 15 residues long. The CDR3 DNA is TGTGCCAGCAGTGTCCAGCGGGGGGGCGTGGAGACCCAGTACTTC. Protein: CASSVQRGGVETQYF.

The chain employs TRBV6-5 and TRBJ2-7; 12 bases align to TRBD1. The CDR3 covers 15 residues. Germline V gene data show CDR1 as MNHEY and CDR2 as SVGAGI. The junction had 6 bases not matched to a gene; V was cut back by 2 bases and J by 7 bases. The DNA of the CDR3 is TGTGCCAGCAGTTACGCGCTGGGACAGGGGGCGGAGCAGTACTTC. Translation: CASSYALGQGAEQYF.